This TCR beta chain was identified during a study of blood T cells in healthy people across ages. For every donor, a draw yielded 8.5 to 10 milliliters of peripheral blood. Primers used in a second PCR of about 7 to 12 cycles were a sample-barcoded 5' primer and a J-beta primer mix. Every molecule of cDNA carried a tag from a template-switch adaptor with 12 random nucleotides. TCRdb re-called the 5' RACE reads with MiXCR, one entry per CDR3 protein. The data contain about 1.7 million distinct CDR3 sequences, roughly 30% of them seen just once; the ten biggest clones take up 6.5% to 8.5%. Of note for this clonotype: Its antigen remains unknown.

Study observations and caveats: Investigators treated diversity estimates from one million T cells as underestimates.

This CDR3 has 13 residues. The TCR was taken from a woman younger than 45 in good health. The rearrangement joins TRBV12-3 or TRBV12-4 to TRBJ2-4; the match to TRBD1 covers 10 bases. The J call may be incorrect, as the DNA end agrees better with TRBJ2-7. The sample comprised blood. The chain's CDR3 is CASDPGQGNEQYF. CDR3 sequence (DNA): TGTGCCAGCGACCCGGGACAGGGGAACGAGCAGTACTTC.